The 32 T cell receptor beta chains reported below all come from one sample, sequenced in a study of cytomegalovirus exposure and HLA in healthy donors. PCR involved 60 Vbeta and 13 Jbeta primers. Generated by immunoSEQ multiplex PCR, the TCRdb table keeps only in-frame clones and is missing some. The table for this sample gives about 150,000 clones. Sequencing input: PBMCs. These receptors were obtained from a woman aged 50 to 60 in good health and CMV-seronegative.

V is TRBV19 and J is TRBJ2-1; the match to TRBD2 covers 10 bases. V gave up 5 bases and J gave up 0 bases; unmatched junction bases: 4. The CDR3 covers 16 residues. Germline V gene lookup returns CDR1 LNHDA and CDR2 SQIVND (reference sequence). CDR3 in amino acids: CASSWTSGTSYNEQFF. DNA for the CDR3: TGTGCCAGTAGTTGGACTAGCGGAACCTCCTACAATGAGCAGTTCTTC.

The rearrangement joins TRBV7-8 to TRBJ1-3; D is unclear. The CDR3 runs to 13 residues. The V and J ends lost 3 bases and 8 bases respectively, with 11 bases between them. Germline-derived CDR1 and CDR2 are SGHVS and FQNEAQ. CDR3 protein: CASSLGGSDTIYF. The CDR3 nucleotides read TGTGCCAGCAGCTTGGGAGGGAGTGACACCATATATTTT.

This chain joins TRBV19 and TRBJ2-1; TRBD2 is a possible D gene (6 bases). Per germline, CDR1 LNHDA and CDR2 SQIVND (reference sequence). The CDR3 is 15 residues long. V gave up 5 bases and J gave up 2 bases, with 13 bases separating them. CDR3: CASSVRGGAYNEQFF. For the CDR3, the DNA is TGTGCCAGTAGTGTGCGGGGAGGCGCCTACAATGAGCAGTTCTTC.

The rearrangement joins TRBV15 to TRBJ2-1, with D perhaps TRBD2 (7 bases). The CDR3 spans 16 residues. CDR1 and CDR2 from the germline V gene are LNHNV and YYDKDF (reference sequence). Trimming took off 3 bases at V and 4 bases at J, with 16 bases between the two ends. This CDR3 is CATSSGGPGFYNEQFF. The CDR3 nucleotides are TGTGCCACCAGCAGCGGGGGGCCGGGGTTTTACAATGAGCAGTTCTTC.

The chain carries TRBV4-2 and TRBJ2-5, with TRBD2 matching over 9 bases. The J segment lost 0 bases and the V segment lost 4 bases, leaving 6 bases of the junction unmatched. CDR1 and CDR2 (germline): LGHNA, YNFKEQ. The CDR3 consists of 16 residues. CDR3 protein: CASSRSSGVYQETQYF. The CDR3 nucleotides are TGTGCCAGCAGCCGATCTAGCGGGGTCTACCAAGAGACCCAGTACTTC.

The chain uses TRBV29-1 and TRBJ1-3; D gene uncertain. The germline V and J ends were trimmed by 5 bases and 0 bases, with 14 bases remaining between them. The CDR3 has 15 residues. Germline lookup yields CDR1 SQVTM and CDR2 ANQGSEA. CDR3 amino acids: CSVSYPPGSGNTIYF. In DNA, the CDR3 is TGCAGCGTTTCCTATCCGCCGGGCTCTGGAAACACCATATATTTT.

The chain joins TRBV30 to TRBJ1-1; D remains unclear. Germline loops: CDR1 GTSNPN, CDR2 SVGIG (reference sequence). The length of the CDR3 is 13 residues. Trimming left V 8 bases short and J 10 bases short, with 23 bases between. The CDR3 loop is CAGQEGDQIRAFF. The CDR3 DNA follows: TGTGCCGGCCAGGAGGGAGACCAGATTCGAGCTTTCTTT.

Concerning this clone itself: The junction and the germline gene differ at one end; a read error may be behind it. The chain is built from TRBV6-5 and TRBJ1-6; D remains ambiguous. The germline CDR1 and CDR2 sequences are MNHEY and SVGAGI. The CDR3 is made up of 14 amino acids. This CDR3 is CASMTGMGNSPLHF. The CDR3 coding sequence is TGTGCCAGCATGACGGGTATGGGTAATTCGCCCCTCCACTTT.

The chain combines TRBV5-6 with TRBJ1-6; D is perhaps TRBD1 (6 bases). The CDR3 sequence is 14 residues long. Deletions cut 0 bases from V and 5 bases from J, with 6 bases between. Germline CDR1 reads SGHDT; CDR2 reads YYEEEE. CDR3 amino acids: CASSLGTDNSPLHF. CDR3 bases: TGTGCCAGCAGCTTGGGGACAGATAATTCACCCCTCCACTTT.

The J gene is TRBJ2-7, the V gene TRBV5-6; D unresolved. V shed 0 bases and J shed 5 bases, with 3 bases lying between them. Germline V gives CDR1 SGHDT, CDR2 YYEEEE. The CDR3 has 11 residues. The DNA for the CDR3 is TGTGCCAGCAGCTTGGACAACGAGCAGTACTTC. Its translation: CASSLDNEQYF.

Here the CDR3 reads CATSSEGAGDTEAFF. CDR3 nucleotide sequence: TGTGCCACCAGCAGTGAAGGGGCCGGAGACACTGAAGCTTTCTTT. V gene TRBV15 combines with J gene TRBJ1-1; a possible D gene is TRBD1 (5 bases). The CDR3 loop spans 15 amino acids. Trimming took 3 bases from V and 3 from J, leaving 14 bases between them. Germline lookup yields CDR1 LNHNV and CDR2 YYDKDF (reference sequence).

The chain combines TRBV7-9 with TRBJ2-1; TRBD2 matches at 10 bases. J was trimmed by 4 bases and V by 4 bases; bases with no gene match: 10. This CDR3 is 17 amino acids long. Germline V lookup: CDR1 SEHNR, CDR2 FQNEAQ (reference sequence). CDR3 protein: CASSSAISGRSYNEQFF. The CDR3 bases are TGTGCCAGCAGCTCCGCTATTAGCGGGAGGTCATACAATGAGCAGTTCTTC. Complete variable domain (other parts from reference TRBV7-9 and TRBJ2-1): DTGVSQNPRHKITKRGQNVTFRCDPISEHNRLYWYRQTLGQGPEFLTYFQNEAQLEKSRLLSDRFSAERPKGSFSTLEIQRTEQGDSAMYLCASSSAISGRSYNEQFFGPGTRLTVL.

The chain recombines TRBV20-1 with TRBJ2-3; D gene unclear. Looked up from germline, CDR1 is DFQATT and CDR2 is SNEGSKA (reference sequence). The CDR3 has 11 residues. V dropped 6 bases and J dropped 2 bases, with 6 bases sitting between them. The CDR3 loop is CSARATDTQYF. The CDR3 coding sequence is TGCAGTGCCCGCGCCACAGATACGCAGTATTTT.

The chain uses TRBV5-5 and TRBJ2-3; the match to TRBD2 covers 12 bases. The CDR3 contains 18 residues. Germline values: CDR1 SGHKS, CDR2 YYEKEE (reference sequence). The ends lost 4 bases at V and 4 bases at J; junction bases unmatched: 13. CDR3 nucleotides: TGTGCCAGCAGCCTGGCGGGGCAACTAGCGGGGGGTGCAGATACGCAGTATTTT. Its translation: CASSLAGQLAGGADTQYF.

The chain links TRBV27 to TRBJ1-5; D remains unclear. The CDR3 spans 16 residues. Germline V gives CDR1 MNHEY, CDR2 SMNVEV (reference sequence). V lost 7 bases and J 1 base, leaving 17 bases between the germline ends. CDR3 region: CASTPPRGLSNQPQHF. The DNA of the CDR3 is TGTGCCAGCACCCCCCCACGGGGTTTGAGCAATCAGCCCCAGCATTTT.

V usage is TRBV7-3 and J usage is TRBJ2-5, with TRBD1 identical over 7 bases. Germline V gives CDR1 SGHTA, CDR2 FQGTGA. The J segment lost 1 base and the V segment lost 2 bases, leaving 1 base of the junction unmatched. The CDR3 length is 14 residues. The CDR3 DNA is TGTGCCAGCAGCTTATGGGACAGCCAAGAGACCCAGTACTTC. Amino acid sequence: CASSLWDSQETQYF.

V is TRBV28 and J is TRBJ2-7; 9 positions match TRBD2. Germline CDR1 is MDHEN and CDR2 is SYDVKM. V shed 8 bases, J shed 7 bases, and the junction held 9 bases outside the gene matches. The CDR3 has 13 residues. CDR3: CASLGLAFLEQYF. The DNA of the CDR3 is TGTGCCAGCTTGGGACTAGCCTTTTTGGAGCAGTACTTC.

The V and J genes are TRBV18 and TRBJ2-6; weak D call: TRBD1 (6 bases). Trimming shortened V by 3 bases and J by 4 bases, and 10 bases separated the two germline ends. This CDR3 spans 15 amino acids. Looked up from germline, CDR1 is KGHSH and CDR2 is LQKENI. The CDR3 spells CASSPRGSGANVLTF. In nucleotides, the CDR3 is TGTGCCAGCTCACCCAGGGGATCCGGGGCCAACGTCCTGACTTTC.

The chain is built from TRBV11-1 and TRBJ2-7; no definite D call. The CDR3 is made up of 14 amino acids. Trimming took off 1 base at V and 4 bases at J, with 11 bases between the two ends. Germline V gene sequence: CDR1 SGHAT, CDR2 FQDESV (reference sequence). The CDR3 is CASSLVGGPYEQYF. The DNA of the CDR3 is TGTGCCAGCAGCTTAGTAGGCGGTCCGTACGAGCAGTACTTC. Looking up the rest from reference TRBV11-1 and TRBJ2-7 gives the full variable domain: EAEVAQSPRYKITEKSQAVAFWCDPISGHATLYWYRQILGQGPELLVQFQDESVVDDSQLPKDRFSAERLKGVDSTLKIQPAELGDSAMYLCASSLVGGPYEQYFGPGTRLTVT.

The genes are TRBV5-4 and TRBJ2-3, with TRBD2 matching 7 bases. This CDR3 comprises 13 residues. The V gene's germline CDR1 is SGHNT and CDR2 YYREEE (reference sequence). V trimming: 4 bases; J trimming: 6 bases; junction bases outside the gene matches: 5. CDR3 DNA: TGTGCCAGCAGCCCGGGTAGCGGGGATACGCAGTATTTT. It yields the protein CASSPGSGDTQYF.

The chain uses TRBV9 and TRBJ1-1; tentatively, D is TRBD1 (6 bases). V dropped 1 base and J dropped 2 bases, with 9 bases sitting between them. Germline CDR1 and CDR2: SGDLS and YYNGEE. This CDR3 contains 14 residues. DNA for the CDR3: TGTGCCAGCAGCGTAACAGGGAGCAACACTGAAGCTTTCTTT. It specifies CASSVTGSNTEAFF. The complete variable domain, with remaining parts taken from reference TRBV9 and TRBJ1-1, reads DSGVTQTPKHLITATGQRVTLRCSPRSGDLSVYWYQQSLDQGLQFLIQYYNGEERAKGNILERFSAQQFPDLHSELNLSSLELGDSALYFCASSVTGSNTEAFFGQGTRLTVV.

V gene TRBV7-6 combines with J gene TRBJ2-1, with TRBD1 as a possible D gene (6 bases). Trimming stripped 4 bases from V and 5 bases from J, with 9 bases between. Germline loops: CDR1 SGHVS, CDR2 FNYEAQ. The CDR3 loop spans 13 amino acids. The CDR3 spells CASSSYRDNEQFF. DNA of the CDR3: TGTGCCAGCAGCTCATACAGGGACAATGAGCAGTTCTTC.

The chain uses TRBV5-8 and TRBJ1-4, with 7 bases identical to TRBD1. The V gene's germline CDR1 is SGHTS and CDR2 YDEGEE. The CDR3 is made up of 17 amino acids. The trim removed 0 bases at V and 7 bases at J, leaving 12 bases unmatched. CDR3 sequence: CASSLGTAGGPGEKLFF. CDR3 nucleotide sequence: TGTGCCAGCAGCTTGGGTACGGCAGGGGGGCCTGGTGAAAAACTGTTTTTT.

V gene TRBV4-1 combines with J gene TRBJ1-2; TRBD1 might be the D (6 bases). Germline lookup yields CDR1 MGHRA and CDR2 YSYEKL. The CDR3 is made up of 14 amino acids. V lost 5 bases, J lost 4 bases, and 14 bases lay in between. The CDR3 DNA reads as TGCGCCAGCAGCTCTGGGGGCTCGATCTATGGCTACACCTTC. Its translation: CASSSGGSIYGYTF.

The chain joins TRBV5-1 to TRBJ2-5; D might be TRBD2 (6 bases). The DNA end lines up better with TRBJ2-7; the J call may be wrong. CDR1 and CDR2 from the germline V gene are SGHRS and YFSETQ. This CDR3 is 14 amino acids long. The CDR3 sequence is CASSLGGNSYEQYF. For the CDR3, the DNA is TGCGCCAGCAGCTTGGGCGGGAACTCCTACGAGCAGTACTTC.

The chain uses TRBV7-9 and TRBJ1-1, with a possible D match to TRBD1 (5 bases). V lost 5 bases, J lost 1 base, and 11 bases lay in between. Germline CDR1 is SEHNR and CDR2 is FQNEAQ (reference sequence). This CDR3 contains 14 residues. The CDR3 bases are TGTGCCAGCAGCACTAGGGGAGGGAACACTGAAGCTTTCTTT. This codes for CASSTRGGNTEAFF. Complete variable domain (other parts from reference TRBV7-9 and TRBJ1-1): DTGVSQNPRHKITKRGQNVTFRCDPISEHNRLYWYRQTLGQGPEFLTYFQNEAQLEKSRLLSDRFSAERPKGSFSTLEIQRTEQGDSAMYLCASSTRGGNTEAFFGQGTRLTVV.

The genes are TRBV28 and TRBJ1-2; no clear D gene. This CDR3 is built from 15 residues. Looked up from germline, CDR1 is MDHEN and CDR2 is SYDVKM. Trimming stripped 10 bases from V and 2 bases from J, with 20 bases between. DNA of the CDR3: TGTGCCATTCCTACCCGTGGACTGGGAAACTATGGCTACACCTTC. Translated, it gives CAIPTRGLGNYGYTF.

The chain couples TRBV4-1 to TRBJ2-2; 9 bases match TRBD2. V gave up 7 bases and J gave up 7 bases; unmatched junction bases: 4. The germline V gene encodes CDR1 MGHRA and CDR2 YSYEKL. CDR3 length: 13 residues. DNA of the CDR3: TGCGCCAGCAATAAGCGGGGGGACGGGGAGCTGTTTTTT. Translation: CASNKRGDGELFF.

This chain uses TRBV5-1 with TRBJ2-7; no clear D gene. This CDR3 is 15 amino acids long. Trimming stripped 0 bases from V and 2 bases from J, with 12 bases between. Germline CDR1 and CDR2: SGHRS and YFSETQ. CDR3 coding DNA: TGCGCCAGCAGCTTGGGCACGGGTAGTCCCTACGAGCAGTACTTC. It codes for CASSLGTGSPYEQYF. Variable domain in full (rest from reference TRBV5-1 and TRBJ2-7): KAGVTQTPRYLIKTRGQQVTLSCSPISGHRSVSWYQQTPGQGLQFLFEYFSETQRNKGNFPGRFSGRQFSNSRSEMNVSTLELGDSALYLCASSLGTGSPYEQYFGPGTRLTVT.

The rearrangement uses TRBV28 and TRBJ2-3, with D hard to call. The V gene's germline CDR1 is MDHEN and CDR2 SYDVKM. V was clipped by 3 bases and J by 4 bases, with 8 bases between them. There are 13 residues in the CDR3. CDR3 sequence (DNA): TGTGCCAGCAGTTTGTGGGCCGCAGATACGCAGTATTTT. Protein sequence: CASSLWAADTQYF. The full variable domain, with the rest looked up from reference TRBV28 and TRBJ2-3, is DVKVTQSSRYLVKRTGEKVFLECVQDMDHENMFWYRQDPGLGLRLIYFSYDVKMKEKGDIPEGYSVSREKKERFSLILESASTNQTSMYLCASSLWAADTQYFGPGTRLTVL.

The chain carries TRBV5-1 and TRBJ2-1, with a tentative D call TRBD1 (6 bases). CDR1 SGHRS and CDR2 YFSETQ come from the germline V gene. This CDR3 region has 15 residues. Trimming took 1 base from V and 5 from J, leaving 13 bases between them. CDR3 coding DNA: TGCGCCAGCAGCTTGAAGGGGGATTGGGACAATGAGCAGTTCTTC. It is translated as CASSLKGDWDNEQFF.

V usage is TRBV5-1 and J usage is TRBJ2-2; 10 bases match TRBD1. Germline-derived CDR1 and CDR2 are SGHRS and YFSETQ. V lost 6 bases, J lost 5 bases, and 7 bases stayed unmatched. This CDR3 is 15 amino acids long. The CDR3 coding sequence is TGCGCCAGCACCCTGACAGGGGGCTATACCGGGGAGCTGTTTTTT. Amino acid sequence: CASTLTGGYTGELFF.